The rows below give T cell receptor beta chains drawn from one sample of a study of cytomegalovirus exposure and HLA in healthy donors. Clones were sequenced by immunoSEQ multiplex PCR, and TCRdb holds only the in-frame ones, with some missing. This sample yields 200,000 to 250,000 clones, of which less than 85% are seen a single time; 0.6% to 0.65% belongs to the top ten. The sample taken for sequencing was PBMCs. The receptors stem from a man aged 18 to 29 in good health and CMV-seronegative. Both conserved end residues are part of each CDR3. Fields, in order: CDR3 DNA, CDR3 protein, clone size, V gene, J gene, D gene. A D gene is named only where the DNA matches it firmly. Only part of the rows carry a size: once, few, many, or a class if the clone is expanded.

TGTGCCATCAGTGTATCCCCCTCGCGGGAGGATGAGCAGTTCTTC	CAISVSPSREDEQFF	NA	TRBV10-3	TRBJ2-1	TRBD2
TGTGCCAGCAGCTTAGCTGGGCCCTACGAGCAGTACTTC	CASSLAGPYEQYF	once	TRBV7-9	TRBJ2-7	NA
TGTGCCAGCTCACCCCAAACGCCGGGACTAGGGGAGGAGCAGTTCTTC	CASSPQTPGLGEEQFF	few	TRBV18	TRBJ2-1	TRBD2
TGTGCCGGTTCGGACAGGTTTATGTCACCCCTCCACTTT	CAGSDRFMSPLHF	NA	TRBV2	TRBJ1-6	TRBD1
TGTGCCAGCAGTGAACAGGGATACACTGAAGCTTTCTTT	CASSEQGYTEAFF	few	TRBV6-1	TRBJ1-1	NA
TGTGCCAGCAGTTTAGGCGCGGGAGGGCCTCCGCAGTATTTT	CASSLGAGGPPQYF	NA	TRBV27	TRBJ2-3	TRBD2
TGTGCCAGCAGTTTCCAACAGGGGCGATCGCCATACGAGCAGTACTTC	CASSFQQGRSPYEQYF	NA	TRBV5-4	TRBJ2-7	TRBD1
TGTGCCAGCAGTTTATCCGGGTCGGGTCAGCCCCAGCATTTT	CASSLSGSGQPQHF	NA	TRBV28	TRBJ1-5	NA
TGTGCCAGCAGCTTAGGGGGGAGGGCCAGTATATACAATGAGCAGTTCTTC	CASSLGGRASIYNEQFF	NA	TRBV7-6	TRBJ2-1	TRBD2
TGTGCCAGCGAGAGGGGGCGCGACTATGGCTACACCTTC	CASERGRDYGYTF	few	TRBV7-9	TRBJ1-2	TRBD1
TGTGCCAGCAGCTTACTCTCCCTGGGCATTGAGCAGTTCTTC	CASSLLSLGIEQFF	NA	TRBV7-6	TRBJ2-1	NA
TGTGCCATCAGTGACCCCGGCACTGAAGCTTTCTTT	CAISDPGTEAFF	few	TRBV10-3	TRBJ1-1	NA
TGTGCCAGCCGGACAGCCGACTGGAATCAGCCCCAGCATTTT	CASRTADWNQPQHF	few	TRBV27	TRBJ1-5	NA
TGTGCCAGCAGCCAAGACAGGGTCAATGAAAAACTGTTTTTT	CASSQDRVNEKLFF	NA	TRBV7-9	TRBJ1-4	TRBD1
TGCGCCAGCAGCTTGGGGACTAGCGGCTACAATGAGCAGTTCTTC	CASSLGTSGYNEQFF	few	TRBV5-1	TRBJ2-1	TRBD2
TGTGCCAGCAGTTTCTCTGGACTAGCGACCTTCCTCTACAATGAGCAGTTCTTC	CASSFSGLATFLYNEQFF	NA	TRBV27	TRBJ2-1	TRBD2
TGTGCCAGCAGTGAAGCGGCGGGGGTCAACTATGGCTACACCTTC	CASSEAAGVNYGYTF	NA	TRBV6-1	TRBJ1-2	NA
TGCGCCAGCAGTGACAGGGAAGAGCAGTACTTC	CASSDREEQYF	NA	TRBV10-1	TRBJ2-7	NA
TGTGCCAGCAGTTACCTGGAGACCCAGTACTTC	CASSYLETQYF	NA	TRBV6-5	TRBJ2-5	NA
TGTGCCAGCAGTTTAAGGAGTGGCTACACCTTC	CASSLRSGYTF	NA	TRBV28	TRBJ1-2	NA
TGTGCCAGCAGCTTAGCGGGCGTTCAAGAGACCCAGTACTTC	CASSLAGVQETQYF	NA	TRBV7-9	TRBJ2-5	NA
TGTGCCAGCAGCCTCGCCGGCTCGGGAGGGTCACCCCTCCACTTT	CASSLAGSGGSPLHF	NA	TRBV6-5	TRBJ1-6	NA
TGTGCCAGCAGTCTCGGACTCACTACCTACGAGCAGTACTTC	CASSLGLTTYEQYF	NA	TRBV2	TRBJ2-7	NA
TGTGCCACCAGCAGTGACGACAGGGAGAATGAAAAACTGTTTTTT	CATSSDDRENEKLFF	NA	TRBV15	TRBJ1-4	TRBD1
TGTGCCAGTAGTATAGTGGCCCGGAGCGAGCAGTACTTC	CASSIVARSEQYF	NA	TRBV19	TRBJ2-7	NA
TGTGCCAGCAGTGAAGCGAAGAGGGAGCAGTACTTC	CASSEAKREQYF	NA	TRBV6-1	TRBJ2-7	NA
TGTGCCAGCAGTTACTCTAGCGGGAGTCGAAACGAGCAGTACTTC	CASSYSSGSRNEQYF	few	TRBV6-5	TRBJ2-7	TRBD2
TGTGCCAGCAGCCCCCCCCCGGGACAGGGAAACACTGAAGCTTTCTTT	CASSPPPGQGNTEAFF	NA	TRBV7-9	TRBJ1-1	TRBD1
TGCAGCGACCCGGACAGATTGTCTGGAAACACCATATATTTT	CSDPDRLSGNTIYF	NA	TRBV29-1	TRBJ1-3	NA
TGTGCCAGCAGTGCCTTAGCGGCCAGGGCCACTGAGCAGTTCTTC	CASSALAARATEQFF	NA	TRBV28	TRBJ2-1	NA